One TCR beta chain is described in this entry. The data derive from a study of shared T cell receptors in the human thymus. Profiled with immunoSEQ multiplex PCR; TCRdb holds only in-frame clones, not every one. The data contain about 660,000 clones, roughly 88% of them singletons. The CDR3 has 12 amino acids. Per the germline V gene, CDR1 is GTSNPN and CDR2 is SVGIG (reference sequence). V dropped 3 bases and J dropped 6; count of bases not matched to a gene: 4. These data are also associated with another study on human thymus T cells.

This receptor was identified in a boy younger than two with a congenital heart defect. J is TRBJ1-1 and V is TRBV30; 7 bases map to TRBD1. Material for sequencing was thymocytes. CDR3 nucleotides: TGTGCCTGGAGGAGGGACAGTCCTGAAGCTTTCTTT. Its translation: CAWRRDSPEAFF. Full variable domain (remainder filled in from reference TRBV30 and TRBJ1-1): SQTIHQWPATLVQPVGSPLSLECTVEGTSNPNLYWYRQAAGRGLQLLFYSVGIGQISSEVPQNLSASRPQDRQFILSSKKLLLSDSGFYLCAWRRDSPEAFFGQGTRLTVV.